Below, one T cell receptor (beta chain) is given with its context. The protocol was immunoSEQ multiplex PCR, while the TCRdb copy is restricted to in-frame clones and leaves out a portion. This sample has fewer than 75,000 clones, with about 90% found just once. V lost 5 bases and J lost 4; bases outside the gene matches: 12. CDR1 is MNHEY and CDR2 is SMNVEV in the germline V gene (reference sequence). The CDR3 is 16 residues long. The source of the sample is a study of graft-versus-host responses after intestinal transplantation. Study in general: Grafts that recipients had were multivisceral, liver-intestinal, or isolated intestinal transplants.

The specimen was PBMCs, collected 26 days after transplant. The receptor was isolated from a human patient who received an intestinal transplant, so some T cells may come from the graft donor. This chain links TRBV27 with TRBJ2-7, with TRBD1 matching 9 bases. The CDR3 sequence is CASSPHPRDRAYEQYV. Written as DNA, the CDR3 is TGTGCCAGCAGTCCCCACCCCCGGGACAGGGCATACGAGCAGTACGTC.